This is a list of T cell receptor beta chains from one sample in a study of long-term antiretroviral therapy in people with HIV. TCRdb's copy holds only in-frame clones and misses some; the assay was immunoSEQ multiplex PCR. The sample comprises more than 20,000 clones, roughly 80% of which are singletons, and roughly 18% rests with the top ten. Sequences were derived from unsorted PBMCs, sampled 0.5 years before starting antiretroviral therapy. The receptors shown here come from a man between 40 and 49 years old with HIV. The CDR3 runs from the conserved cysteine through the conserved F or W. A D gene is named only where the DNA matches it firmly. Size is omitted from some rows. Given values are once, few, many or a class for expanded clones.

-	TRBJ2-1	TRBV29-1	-	TGCAGCGCTGGAGACAATGAGCAGTTCTTC	CSAGDNEQFF
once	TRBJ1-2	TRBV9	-	TGTGCCAGCAGCGTAGCAGGGATCTATGGCTACACCTTC	CASSVAGIYGYTF
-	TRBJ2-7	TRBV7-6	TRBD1	TGTGCCAGCAGCTTAGGACAGGGCAGGGCCTACGAGCAGTACTTC	CASSLGQGRAYEQYF
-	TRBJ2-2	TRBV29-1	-	TGCAGCGTTGTCGGCAGGGTCGGGAACACCGGGGAGCTGTTTTTT	CSVVGRVGNTGELFF
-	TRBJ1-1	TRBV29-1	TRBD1	TGCAGCGTTGGACAGGGGGCAGCTGAAGCTTTCTTT	CSVGQGAAEAFF
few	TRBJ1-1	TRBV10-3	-	TGTGCCATCAGTGACTCGCAGAGCACTGAAGCTTTCTTT	CAISDSQSTEAFF
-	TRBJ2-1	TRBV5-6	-	TGTGCCAGCAGCCCAAAGGCCAGGGATCAGCAGTTCTTC	CASSPKARDQQFF
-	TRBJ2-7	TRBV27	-	TGTGCCAGCAGTTTTGCCAGAAACTACGAGCAGTACTTC	CASSFARNYEQYF
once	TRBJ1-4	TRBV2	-	TGTGCCAGCGACGTACAAGGGGGTTATAATGAAAAACTGTTTTTT	CASDVQGGYNEKLFF
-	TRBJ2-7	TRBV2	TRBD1	TGTGCCAGCAGTGTAGACAGGGGCCCTTTCTACGAGCAGTACTTC	CASSVDRGPFYEQYF
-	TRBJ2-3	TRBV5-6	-	TGTGCCAGCATCCTTAGGGGGGGGCGGACAGATACGCAGTATTTT	CASILRGGRTDTQYF
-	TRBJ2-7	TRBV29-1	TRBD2	TGCAGCGTTGCCACGCGGGGGGGAGGCGAGCAGTACTTC	CSVATRGGGEQYF
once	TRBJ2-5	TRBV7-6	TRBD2	TGTGCCAGCAGCTTAGTAAGGACTAGCGGGCAAGAGACCCAGTACTTC	CASSLVRTSGQETQYF
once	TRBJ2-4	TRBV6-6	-	TGTGCCAGCAGTTTCCTGGAGGGTCAGTACTTC	CASSFLEGQYF
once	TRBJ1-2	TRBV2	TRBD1	TGTGCCAGCAGGACAGGACAGGGTAACTATGGCTACACCTTC	CASRTGQGNYGYTF
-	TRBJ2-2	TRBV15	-	TGTGCCACCAGCAGCGGGCTTTCGGCGGGGGAGCTGTTTTTT	CATSSGLSAGELFF
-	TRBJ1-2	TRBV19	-	TGTGCCTTCTCCCCCCGGACCTACCACCCGAGTTGCTATGGCTACACCTTC	CAFSPRTYHPSCYGYTF
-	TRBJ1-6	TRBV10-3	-	TGTGCCATCAGTGAGCCGGGACGGAATCCCAATAATTCACCCCTCCACTTT	CAISEPGRNPNNSPLHF
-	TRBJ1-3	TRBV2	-	TGTGCCAGCAGTGGGGGAAACACCATATATTTT	CASSGGNTIYF
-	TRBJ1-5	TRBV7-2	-	TGTGCCAGCAGCGTGACAGCGAGCAATCAGCCCCAGCATTTT	CASSVTASNQPQHF
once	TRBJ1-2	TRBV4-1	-	TGCGCCAGCAGCTCCAGATACCCCCCCCAGGAACTTAACTATGGCTACACCTTC	CASSSRYPPQELNYGYTF
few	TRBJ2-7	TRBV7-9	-	TGTGCCAGCAGCTTAACCCCCTACGAGCAGTACTTC	CASSLTPYEQYF
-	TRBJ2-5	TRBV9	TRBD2	TGTGCCAGCAGCGTAGGGGTAGCGGGGACCAGTCAGGAGACCCAGTACTTC	CASSVGVAGTSQETQYF
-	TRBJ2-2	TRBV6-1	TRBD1	TGTGCCAGCAGATCGGGACAGGGTGCCGGGGAGCTGTTTTTT	CASRSGQGAGELFF
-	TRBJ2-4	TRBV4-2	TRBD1	TGTGCCAGCAGCCCCCTGGCCGACAGGGGAATGGGAAGCATTCAGTACTTC	CASSPLADRGMGSIQYF
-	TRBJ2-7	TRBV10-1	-	TGCGCCAGCAGTGCCGGGACACCGCCCTACGAGCAGTACTTC	CASSAGTPPYEQYF
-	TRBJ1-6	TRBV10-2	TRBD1	TGCGCCACAGGGACAGGGACGTCACCCCTCCACTTT	CATGTGTSPLHF
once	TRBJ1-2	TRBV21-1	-	TGTGCCAGAGGGACGGTTGTCGCCTATGGCTACACCTTC	CARGTVVAYGYTF
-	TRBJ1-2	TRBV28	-	TGTGCCAGCAATCCAGCCCGCCAGGGTCCCGGCTACACCTTC	CASNPARQGPGYTF
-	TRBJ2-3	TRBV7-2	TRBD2	TGTGCCAGCAGCTTATCGGCTAGCGGTTCCACAGATACGCAGTATTTT	CASSLSASGSTDTQYF
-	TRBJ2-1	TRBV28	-	TGTGCCAGCAATCCCCCGGGGGGCCGAAATGAGCAGTTCTTC	CASNPPGGRNEQFF
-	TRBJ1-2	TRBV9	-	TGTGCCAGCAGCGTCTCCCAGGGGTATGGCTACACCTTC	CASSVSQGYGYTF
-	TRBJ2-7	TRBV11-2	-	TGTGCCAGCAGCCCTTACAGGGACCGCGAGCAGTACTTC	CASSPYRDREQYF
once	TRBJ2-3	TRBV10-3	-	TGTGCCATCAGTGAGTCCACAGGATGGGTCACAGATACGCAGTATTTT	CAISESTGWVTDTQYF
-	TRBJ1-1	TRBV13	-	TGTGCCAGCAGCCCCCCAGGTGTCGAGGGAGCTTTCTTT	CASSPPGVEGAFF
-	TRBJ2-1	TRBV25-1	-	TGTGCCAGCAGTCAGACAGACCCATACAATGAGCAGTTCTTC	CASSQTDPYNEQFF
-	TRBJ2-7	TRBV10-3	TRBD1	TGTGCCATCAGCACCGGGACAGGGGGAACCTACGAGCAGTACTTC	CAISTGTGGTYEQYF
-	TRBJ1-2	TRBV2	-	TGTGCCAGCAGTGTGGGCAGGACAGATGGCTACACCTTC	CASSVGRTDGYTF
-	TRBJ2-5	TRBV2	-	TGTGCCAGCGGAAAGGGGCAGGGGAGACAAGAGACCCAGTACTTC	CASGKGQGRQETQYF
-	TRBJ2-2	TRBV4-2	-	TGTGCCAGCAGCCAGGGGAGGAACACCGGGGAGCTGTTTTTT	CASSQGRNTGELFF
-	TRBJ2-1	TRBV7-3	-	TGTGCCAGCAGCTTAAGAGATGGCAATGAGCAGTTCTTC	CASSLRDGNEQFF
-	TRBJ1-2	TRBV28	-	TGTGCCAGCAGTTTATCGGCAGGGGCCTATGGCTACACCTTC	CASSLSAGAYGYTF
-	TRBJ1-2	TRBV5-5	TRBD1	TGTGCCAGCAGCTCGACAGGGTTGTATGGCTACACCTTC	CASSSTGLYGYTF
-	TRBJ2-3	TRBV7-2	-	TGTGCCAGCAGCTCCACCACCGGAACCGCTCTGTATTTT	CASSSTTGTALYF
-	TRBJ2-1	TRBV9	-	TGTGCCAGCAGCGTAGGGGGCGGGCCCTACAATGAGCAGTTCTTC	CASSVGGGPYNEQFF
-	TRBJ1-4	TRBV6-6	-	TGTGCCAGCAGTTACCTACAGGGCTATAATGAAAAACTGTTTTTT	CASSYLQGYNEKLFF
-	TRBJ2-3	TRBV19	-	TGTGCCAGTAGGGGATCCCCTTTCACAGATACGCAGTATTTT	CASRGSPFTDTQYF
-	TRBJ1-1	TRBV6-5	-	TGTGCCAGCAGTTACCCCGGGACGGGGAACACTGAAGCTTTCTTT	CASSYPGTGNTEAFF
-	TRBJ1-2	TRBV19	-	TGTGCCAGTAACTCTGGACGCTCCCCTTCGGGCTACACCTTC	CASNSGRSPSGYTF